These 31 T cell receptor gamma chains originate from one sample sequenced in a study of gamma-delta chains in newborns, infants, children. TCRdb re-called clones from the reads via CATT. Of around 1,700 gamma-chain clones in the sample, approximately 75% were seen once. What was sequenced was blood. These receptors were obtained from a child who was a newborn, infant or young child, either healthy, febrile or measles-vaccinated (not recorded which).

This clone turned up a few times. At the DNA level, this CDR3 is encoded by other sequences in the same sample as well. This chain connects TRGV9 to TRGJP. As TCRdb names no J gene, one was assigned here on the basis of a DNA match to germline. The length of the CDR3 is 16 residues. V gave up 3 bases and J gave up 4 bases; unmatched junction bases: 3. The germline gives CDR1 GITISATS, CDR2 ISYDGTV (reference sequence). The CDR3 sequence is CALWESQELGKKIKVF. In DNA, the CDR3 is TGTGCCTTGTGGGAGAGTCAAGAGTTGGGCAAAAAAATCAAGGTATTT.

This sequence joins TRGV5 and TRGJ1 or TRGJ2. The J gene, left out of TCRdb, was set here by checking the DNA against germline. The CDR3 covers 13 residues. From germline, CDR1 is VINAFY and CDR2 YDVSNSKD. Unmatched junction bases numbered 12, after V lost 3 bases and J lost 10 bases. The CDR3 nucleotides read TGTGCCACCTGGGACGCCACCGGAGGGAAGAAACTCTTT. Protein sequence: CATWDATGGKKLF.

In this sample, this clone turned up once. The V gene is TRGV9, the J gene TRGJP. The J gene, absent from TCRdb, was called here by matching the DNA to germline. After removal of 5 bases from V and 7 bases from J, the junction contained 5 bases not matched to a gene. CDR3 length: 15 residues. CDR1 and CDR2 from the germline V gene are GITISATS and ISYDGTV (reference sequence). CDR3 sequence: CALWVDELGKKIKVF. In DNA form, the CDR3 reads TGTGCCTTGTGGGTCGATGAGTTGGGCAAAAAAATCAAGGTATTT.

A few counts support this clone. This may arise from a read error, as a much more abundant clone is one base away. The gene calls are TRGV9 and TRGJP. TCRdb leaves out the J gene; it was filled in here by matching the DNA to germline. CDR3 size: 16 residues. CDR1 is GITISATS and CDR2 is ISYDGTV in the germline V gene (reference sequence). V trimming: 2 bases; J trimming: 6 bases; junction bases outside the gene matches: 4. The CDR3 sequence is CALWEARELGKKIKVF. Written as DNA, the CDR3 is TGTGCCTTGTGGGAGGCGCGAGAGTTGGGCAAAAAAATCAAGGTATTT.

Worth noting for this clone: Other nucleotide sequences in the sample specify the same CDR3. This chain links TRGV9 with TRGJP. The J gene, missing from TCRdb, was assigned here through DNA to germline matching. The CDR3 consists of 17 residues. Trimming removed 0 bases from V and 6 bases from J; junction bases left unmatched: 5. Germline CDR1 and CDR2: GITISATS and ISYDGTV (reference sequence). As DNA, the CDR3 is TGTGCCTTGTGGGAGGTGCATCTAGAGTTGGGCAAAAAAATCAAGGTATTT. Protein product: CALWEVHLELGKKIKVF.

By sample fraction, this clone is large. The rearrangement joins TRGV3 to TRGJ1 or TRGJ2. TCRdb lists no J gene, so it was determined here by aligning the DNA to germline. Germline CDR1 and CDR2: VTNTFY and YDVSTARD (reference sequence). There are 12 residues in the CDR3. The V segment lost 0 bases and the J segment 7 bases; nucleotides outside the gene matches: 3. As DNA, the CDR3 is TGTGCCACCTGGGACAGGCGGTATAAGAAACTCTTT. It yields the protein CATWDRRYKKLF.

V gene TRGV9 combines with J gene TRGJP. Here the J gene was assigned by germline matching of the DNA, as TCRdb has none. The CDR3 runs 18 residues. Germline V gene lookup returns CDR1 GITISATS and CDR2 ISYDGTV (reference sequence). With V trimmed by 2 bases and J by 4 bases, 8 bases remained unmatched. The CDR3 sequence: CALWEAGGQELGKKIKVF. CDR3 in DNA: TGTGCCTTGTGGGAGGCGGGGGGCCAAGAGTTGGGCAAAAAAATCAAGGTATTT.

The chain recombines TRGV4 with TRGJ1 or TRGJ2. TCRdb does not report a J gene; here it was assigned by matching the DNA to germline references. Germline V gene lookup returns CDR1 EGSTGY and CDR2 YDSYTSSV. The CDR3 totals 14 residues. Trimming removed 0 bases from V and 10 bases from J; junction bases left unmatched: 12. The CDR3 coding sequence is TGTGCCACCTGGGATGGGCCTAACTCGAAGAAGAAACTCTTT. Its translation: CATWDGPNSKKKLF.

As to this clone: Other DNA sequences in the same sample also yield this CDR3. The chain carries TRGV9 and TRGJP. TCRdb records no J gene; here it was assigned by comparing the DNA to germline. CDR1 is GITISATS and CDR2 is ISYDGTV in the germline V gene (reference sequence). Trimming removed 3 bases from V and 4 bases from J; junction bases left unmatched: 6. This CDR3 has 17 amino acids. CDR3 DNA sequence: TGTGCCTTGTGGGAGTCCCTTCAAGAGTTGGGCAAAAAAATCAAGGTATTT. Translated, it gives CALWESLQELGKKIKVF.

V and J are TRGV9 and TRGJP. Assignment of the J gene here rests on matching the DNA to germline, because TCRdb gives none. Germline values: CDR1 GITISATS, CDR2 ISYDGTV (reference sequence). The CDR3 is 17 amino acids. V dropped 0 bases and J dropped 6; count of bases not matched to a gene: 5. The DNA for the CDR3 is TGTGCCTTGTGGGAGGTGAATGGAGAGTTGGGCAAAAAAATCAAGGTATTT. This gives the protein CALWEVNGELGKKIKVF.

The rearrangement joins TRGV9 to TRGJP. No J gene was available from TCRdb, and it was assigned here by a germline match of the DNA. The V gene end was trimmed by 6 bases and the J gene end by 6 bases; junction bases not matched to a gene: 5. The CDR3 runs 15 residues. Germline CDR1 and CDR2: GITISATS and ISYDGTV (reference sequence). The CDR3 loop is CALWSGELGKKIKVF. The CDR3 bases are TGTGCCTTGTGGTCAGGAGAGTTGGGCAAAAAAATCAAGGTATTT.

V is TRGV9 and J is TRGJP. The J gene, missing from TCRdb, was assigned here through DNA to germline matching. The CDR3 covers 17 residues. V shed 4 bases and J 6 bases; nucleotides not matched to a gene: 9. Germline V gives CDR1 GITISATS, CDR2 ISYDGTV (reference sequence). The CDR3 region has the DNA TGTGCCTTGTGGGAACTCCTGGGAGAGTTGGGCAAAAAAATCAAGGTATTT. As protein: CALWELLGELGKKIKVF.

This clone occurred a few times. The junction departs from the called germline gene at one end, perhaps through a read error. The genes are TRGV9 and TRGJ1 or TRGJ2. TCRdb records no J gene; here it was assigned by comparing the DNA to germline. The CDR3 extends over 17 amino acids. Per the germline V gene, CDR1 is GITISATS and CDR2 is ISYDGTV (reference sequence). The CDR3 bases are TGTACCTTGTGGGAGGTGCACAGGCCCCAGAGGTATTATAAGAAACTCTTT. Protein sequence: CTLWEVHRPQRYYKKLF.

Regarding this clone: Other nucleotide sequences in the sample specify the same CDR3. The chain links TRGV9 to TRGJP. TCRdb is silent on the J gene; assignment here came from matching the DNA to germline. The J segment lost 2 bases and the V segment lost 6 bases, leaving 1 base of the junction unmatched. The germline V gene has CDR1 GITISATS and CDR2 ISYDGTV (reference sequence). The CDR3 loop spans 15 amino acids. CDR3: CALWRQELGKKIKVF. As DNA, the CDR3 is TGTGCCTTGTGGAGGCAAGAGTTGGGCAAAAAAATCAAGGTATTT.

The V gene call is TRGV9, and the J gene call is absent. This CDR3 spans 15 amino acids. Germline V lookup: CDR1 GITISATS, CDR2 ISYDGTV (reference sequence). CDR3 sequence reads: CALWLEELGKKIKVF. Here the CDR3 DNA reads TGTGCCTTGTGGTTAGAAGAGTTGGGCAAAAAAATAAAGGTATTT.

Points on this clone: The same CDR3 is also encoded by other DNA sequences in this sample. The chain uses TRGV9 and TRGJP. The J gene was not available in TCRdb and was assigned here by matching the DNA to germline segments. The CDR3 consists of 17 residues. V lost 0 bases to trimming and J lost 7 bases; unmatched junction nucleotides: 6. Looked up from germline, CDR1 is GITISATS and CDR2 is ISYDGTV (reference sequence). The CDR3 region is CALWEVLLELGKKIKVF. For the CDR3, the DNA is TGTGCCTTGTGGGAGGTGCTCTTGGAGTTGGGCAAAAAAATCAAGGTATTT.

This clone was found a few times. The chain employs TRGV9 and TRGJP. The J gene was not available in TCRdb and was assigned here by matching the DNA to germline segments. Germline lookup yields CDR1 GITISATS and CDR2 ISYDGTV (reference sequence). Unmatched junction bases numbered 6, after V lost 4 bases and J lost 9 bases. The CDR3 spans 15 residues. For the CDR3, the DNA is TGTGCCTTGTGGGAAGACTGGTTGGGCAAAAAAATCAAGGTATTT. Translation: CALWEDWLGKKIKVF.

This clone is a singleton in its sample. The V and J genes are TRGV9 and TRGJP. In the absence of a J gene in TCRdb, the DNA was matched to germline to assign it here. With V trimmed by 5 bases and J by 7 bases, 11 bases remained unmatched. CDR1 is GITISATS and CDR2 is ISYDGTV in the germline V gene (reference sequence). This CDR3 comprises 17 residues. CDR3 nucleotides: TGTGCCTTGTGGGGCCTACACATCGAGTTGGGCAAAAAAATCAAGGTATTT. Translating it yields CALWGLHIELGKKIKVF.

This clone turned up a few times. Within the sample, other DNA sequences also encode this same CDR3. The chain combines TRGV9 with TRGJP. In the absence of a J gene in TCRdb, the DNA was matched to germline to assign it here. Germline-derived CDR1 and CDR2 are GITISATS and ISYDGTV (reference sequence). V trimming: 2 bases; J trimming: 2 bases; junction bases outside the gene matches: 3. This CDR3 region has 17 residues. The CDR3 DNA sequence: TGTGCCTTGTGGGAGGGCAGGCAAGAGTTGGGCAAAAAAATCAAGGTATTT. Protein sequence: CALWEGRQELGKKIKVF.

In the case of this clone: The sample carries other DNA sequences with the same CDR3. In DNA form, the CDR3 reads TGTGCCACCTGGGACGGACTTAGGAAGAAACTCTTT. Residues: CATWDGLRKKLF. The chain couples TRGV4 to TRGJ1 or TRGJ2. The J gene, absent from TCRdb, was called here by matching the DNA to germline. CDR1 is EGSTGY, CDR2 YDSYTSSV, per germline. V trimming: 4 bases; J trimming: 10 bases; junction bases outside the gene matches: 10. The CDR3 covers 12 residues.

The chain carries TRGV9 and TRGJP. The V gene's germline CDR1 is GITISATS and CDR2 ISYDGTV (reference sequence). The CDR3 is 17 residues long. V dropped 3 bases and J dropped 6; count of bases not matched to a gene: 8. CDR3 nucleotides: TGTGCCTTGTGGGAGATCTCGGGAGAGTTGGGCAAAAAAATCAAGGTATTT. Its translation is CALWEISGELGKKIKVF.

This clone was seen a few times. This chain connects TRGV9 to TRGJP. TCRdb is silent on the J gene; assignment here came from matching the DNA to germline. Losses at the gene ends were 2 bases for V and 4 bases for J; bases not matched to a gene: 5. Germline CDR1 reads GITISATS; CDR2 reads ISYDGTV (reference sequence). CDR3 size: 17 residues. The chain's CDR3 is CALWEAHQELGKKIKVF. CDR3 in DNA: TGTGCCTTGTGGGAGGCCCACCAAGAGTTGGGCAAAAAAATCAAGGTATTT.

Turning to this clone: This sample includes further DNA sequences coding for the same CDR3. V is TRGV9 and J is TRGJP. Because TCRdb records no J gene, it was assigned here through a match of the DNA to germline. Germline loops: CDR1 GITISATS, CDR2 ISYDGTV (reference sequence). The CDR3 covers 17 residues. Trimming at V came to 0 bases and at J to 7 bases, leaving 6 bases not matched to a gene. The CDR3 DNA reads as TGTGCCTTGTGGGAGGTGCTTTTGGAGTTGGGCAAAAAAATCAAGGTATTT. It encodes CALWEVLLELGKKIKVF.

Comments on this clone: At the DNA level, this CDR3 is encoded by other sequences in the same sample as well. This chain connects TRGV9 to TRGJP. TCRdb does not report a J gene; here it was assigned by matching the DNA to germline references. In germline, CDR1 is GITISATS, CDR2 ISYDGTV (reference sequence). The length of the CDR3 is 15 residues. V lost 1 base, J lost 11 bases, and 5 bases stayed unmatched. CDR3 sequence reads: CALWEVRMGKKIKVF. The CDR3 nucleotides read TGTGCCTTGTGGGAGGTTCGGATGGGCAAAAAAATCAAGGTATTT.

CDR3 DNA sequence: TGTGCCTTGTGGGAGGTCGGTGGACGGGAGTTGGGCAAAAAAATCAAGGTATTT. Translation gives CALWEVGGRELGKKIKVF. The V and J genes are TRGV9 and TRGJP. Since TCRdb gives no J gene, matching the DNA to germline was used here to assign it. With 1 base clipped from V and 7 bases from J, the junction kept 10 bases outside the gene matches. This CDR3 has 18 residues. Germline V gene lookup returns CDR1 GITISATS and CDR2 ISYDGTV (reference sequence).

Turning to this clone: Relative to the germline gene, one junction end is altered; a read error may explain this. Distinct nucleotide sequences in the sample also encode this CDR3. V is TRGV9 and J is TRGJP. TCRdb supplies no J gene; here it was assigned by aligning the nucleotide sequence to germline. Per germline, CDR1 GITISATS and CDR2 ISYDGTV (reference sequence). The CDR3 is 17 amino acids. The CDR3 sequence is CALWEVGQELGKKIKVF. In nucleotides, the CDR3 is TGTGCTTTGTGGGAGGTAGGCCAAGAGTTGGGCAAAAAAATCAAGGTATTT.

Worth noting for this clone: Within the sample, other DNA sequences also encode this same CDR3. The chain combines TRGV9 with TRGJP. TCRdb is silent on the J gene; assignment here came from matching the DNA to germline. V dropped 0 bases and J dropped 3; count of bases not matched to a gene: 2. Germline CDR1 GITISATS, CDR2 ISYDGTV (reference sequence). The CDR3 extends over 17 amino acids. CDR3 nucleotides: TGTGCCTTGTGGGAGGTGCAGCAAGAGTTGGGCAAAAAAATCAAGGTATTT. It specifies CALWEVQQELGKKIKVF.

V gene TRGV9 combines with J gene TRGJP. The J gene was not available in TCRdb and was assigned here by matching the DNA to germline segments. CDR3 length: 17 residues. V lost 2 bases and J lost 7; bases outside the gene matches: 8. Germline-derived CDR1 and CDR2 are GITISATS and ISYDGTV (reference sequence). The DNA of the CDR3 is TGTGCCTTGTGGGAGGCCCTGGGGGAGTTGGGCAAAAAAATCAAGGTATTT. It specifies CALWEALGELGKKIKVF.

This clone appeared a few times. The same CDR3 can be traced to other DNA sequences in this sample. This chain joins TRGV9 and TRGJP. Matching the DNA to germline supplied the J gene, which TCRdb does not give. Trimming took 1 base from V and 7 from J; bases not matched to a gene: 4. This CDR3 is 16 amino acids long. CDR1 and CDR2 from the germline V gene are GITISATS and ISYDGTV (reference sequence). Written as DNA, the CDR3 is TGTGCCTTGTGGGAGGTTCCCGAGTTGGGCAAAAAAATCAAGGTATTT. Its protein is CALWEVPELGKKIKVF.

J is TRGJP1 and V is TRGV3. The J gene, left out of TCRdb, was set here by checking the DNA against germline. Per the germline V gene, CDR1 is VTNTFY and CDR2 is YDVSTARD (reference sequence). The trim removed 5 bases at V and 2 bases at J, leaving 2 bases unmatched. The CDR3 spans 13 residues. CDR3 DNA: TGTGCCACCTGGGGGACCACTGGTTGGTTCAAGATATTT. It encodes CATWGTTGWFKIF.

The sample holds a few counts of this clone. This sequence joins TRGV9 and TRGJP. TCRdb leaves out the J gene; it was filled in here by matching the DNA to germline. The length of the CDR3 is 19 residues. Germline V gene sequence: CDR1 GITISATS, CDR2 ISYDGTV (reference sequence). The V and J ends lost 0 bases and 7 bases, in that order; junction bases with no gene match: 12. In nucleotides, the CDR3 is TGTGCCTTGTGGGAGGTGCATGCCACCCCCGAGTTGGGCAAAAAAATCAAGGTATTT. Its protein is CALWEVHATPELGKKIKVF.